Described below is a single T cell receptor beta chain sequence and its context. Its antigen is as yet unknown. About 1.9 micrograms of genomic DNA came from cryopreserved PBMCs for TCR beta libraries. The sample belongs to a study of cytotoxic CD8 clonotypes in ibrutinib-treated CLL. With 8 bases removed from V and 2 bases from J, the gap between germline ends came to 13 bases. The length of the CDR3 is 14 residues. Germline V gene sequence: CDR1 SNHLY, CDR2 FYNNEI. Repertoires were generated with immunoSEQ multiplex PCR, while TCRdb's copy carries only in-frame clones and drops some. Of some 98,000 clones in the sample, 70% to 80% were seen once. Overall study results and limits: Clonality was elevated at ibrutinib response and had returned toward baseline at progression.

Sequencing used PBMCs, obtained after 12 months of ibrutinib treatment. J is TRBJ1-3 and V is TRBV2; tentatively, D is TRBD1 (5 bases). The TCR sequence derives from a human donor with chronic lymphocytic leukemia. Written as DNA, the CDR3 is TGTGCCAGCTCGACAGTTACCGCTGGAAACACCATATATTTT. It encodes CASSTVTAGNTIYF.